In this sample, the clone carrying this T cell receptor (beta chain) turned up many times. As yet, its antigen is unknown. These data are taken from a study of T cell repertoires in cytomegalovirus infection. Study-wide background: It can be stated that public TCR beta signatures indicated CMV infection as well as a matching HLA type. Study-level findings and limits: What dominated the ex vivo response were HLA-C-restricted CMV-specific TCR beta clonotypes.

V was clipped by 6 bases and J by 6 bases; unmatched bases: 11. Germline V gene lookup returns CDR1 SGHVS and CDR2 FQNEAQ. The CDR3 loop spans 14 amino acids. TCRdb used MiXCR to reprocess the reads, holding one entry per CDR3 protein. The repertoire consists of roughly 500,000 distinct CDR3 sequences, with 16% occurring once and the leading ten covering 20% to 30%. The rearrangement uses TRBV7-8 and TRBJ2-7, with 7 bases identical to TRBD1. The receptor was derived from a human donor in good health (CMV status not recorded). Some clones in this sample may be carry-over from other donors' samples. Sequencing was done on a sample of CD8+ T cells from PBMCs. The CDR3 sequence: CASSSDRVSTEQYF. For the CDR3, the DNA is TGTGCCAGCAGTTCCGACAGGGTTAGTACCGAGCAGTACTTC.